This is a list of T cell receptor beta chains from one sample in a study of T cells expressing NK-cell markers. No DNA is given; TCRdb re-called the 5' RACE reads and lists each CDR3 protein once. The specimen's table records about 160,000 distinct CDR3 sequences. The sequenced sample was blood T cells: a sorted CD56 or NKG2C T cell subset, CD4+ or CD8+ T cells, or bulk PBMC T cells (not recorded which). The receptor source for this set is a woman between 18 and 69 years old in good health. The CDR3 runs from the conserved cysteine through the conserved F or W.

cdr3_length | j_call | v_call | cdr3_aa
15 | TRBJ2-1 | TRBV3-1 | CASSQGLAGAPRQFF
15 | TRBJ2-5 | TRBV20-1 | CSAKTLKGGQHNQYF
17 | TRBJ2-3 | TRBV28 | CASSLLPGHSSTDTQYF
13 | TRBJ2-2 | TRBV7-7 | CASSALGAGELFF
14 | TRBJ2-3 | TRBV20-1 | CSANLAGVPDTQYF
14 | TRBJ2-1 | TRBV20-1 | CSALAGLKYNEQFF
14 | TRBJ2-5 | TRBV5-6 | CASSLVEYQETQYF
14 | TRBJ2-3 | TRBV12-3/TRBV12-4 | CASGIAGGGDTQYF
17 | TRBJ2-1 | TRBV7-3 | CASSRRGVAGGINEQFF
15 | TRBJ2-4 | TRBV12-3/TRBV12-4 | CASSLQGGGKNIQYF
13 | TRBJ2-1 | TRBV14 | CASSQGVAGGLFF
16 | TRBJ1-1 | TRBV4-1 | CASSQDYQKGITEAFF
14 | TRBJ2-3 | TRBV3-1 | CASSQTLWEDTQYF
13 | TRBJ2-3 | TRBV5-1 | CASSFQGDDTQYF
17 | TRBJ2-7 | TRBV20-1 | CSASPTSGRAARVEQYF
14 | TRBJ1-1 | TRBV28 | CASSLYSKDTEAFF
14 | TRBJ2-2 | TRBV3-1 | CASSRRTTTGELFF
15 | TRBJ2-2 | TRBV5-1 | CASSLFPGDTGELFF
14 | TRBJ1-1 | TRBV19 | CASSPGTVNTEAFF
14 | TRBJ2-3 | TRBV9 | CASSVEDTSDTQYF
14 | TRBJ1-5 | TRBV20-1 | CSARARGGDQPQHF
17 | TRBJ2-7 | TRBV5-1 | CASSLAGTTRGAYEQYF
14 | TRBJ2-2 | TRBV6-1 | CASNLRSNTGELFF
15 | TRBJ2-5 | TRBV11-2 | CASSLAAGWQETQYF
16 | TRBJ1-4 | TRBV18 | CASSPRIQGESEKLFF
16 | TRBJ2-2 | TRBV27 | CASIRVSGLNTGELFF
15 | TRBJ2-5 | TRBV5-1 | CASSLTAGQGETQYF
12 | TRBJ1-2 | TRBV2 | CASSLDSYGYTF
14 | TRBJ2-7 | TRBV3-1 | CASSTGTGRNEQYF
16 | TRBJ1-5 | TRBV7-9 | CASSSHGAVGNQPQHF
12 | TRBJ2-7 | TRBV7-9 | CASSPQGGEQYF
16 | TRBJ2-2 | TRBV5-1 | CASSLRAGTISGELFF
11 | TRBJ1-4 | TRBV20-1 | CQTATNEKLFF
15 | TRBJ2-1 | TRBV9 | CASSVGGGTYNEQFF
15 | TRBJ2-1 | TRBV27 | CASSLQLTSYNEQFF
14 | TRBJ1-4 | TRBV20-1 | CSATSGETNEKLFF
12 | TRBJ1-4 | TRBV20-1 | CSAGLQGGKLFF
13 | TRBJ2-1 | TRBV28 | CAEYSDRNNEQFF
14 | TRBJ2-3 | TRBV4-1 | CASRAGQGSDTQYF
15 | TRBJ1-1 | TRBV7-8 | CASSLGDRGNTEAFF
12 | TRBJ2-7 | TRBV12-3/TRBV12-4 | CASSWDRFEQYF
16 | TRBJ1-3 | TRBV5-1 | CASSANPGASGNTIYF